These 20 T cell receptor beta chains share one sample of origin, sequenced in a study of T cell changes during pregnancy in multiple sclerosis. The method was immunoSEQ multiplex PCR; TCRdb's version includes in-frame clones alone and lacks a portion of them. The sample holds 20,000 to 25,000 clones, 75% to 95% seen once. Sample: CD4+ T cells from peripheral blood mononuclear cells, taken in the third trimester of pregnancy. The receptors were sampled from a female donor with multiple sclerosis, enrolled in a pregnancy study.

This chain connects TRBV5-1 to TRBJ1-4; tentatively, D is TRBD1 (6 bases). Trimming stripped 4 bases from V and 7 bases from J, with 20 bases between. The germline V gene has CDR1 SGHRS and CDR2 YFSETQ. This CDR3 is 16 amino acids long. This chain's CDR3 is CASSQSAGGRGEKLFF. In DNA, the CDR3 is TGCGCCAGCAGCCAATCGGCGGGGGGCAGGGGTGAAAAACTGTTTTTT.

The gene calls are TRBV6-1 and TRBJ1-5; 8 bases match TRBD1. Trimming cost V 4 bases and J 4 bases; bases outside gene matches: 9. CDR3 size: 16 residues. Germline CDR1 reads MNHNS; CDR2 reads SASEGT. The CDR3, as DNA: TGTGCCAGCAGTGCCCAGCCAGGGGGCCTTAATCAGCCCCAGCATTTT. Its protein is CASSAQPGGLNQPQHF.

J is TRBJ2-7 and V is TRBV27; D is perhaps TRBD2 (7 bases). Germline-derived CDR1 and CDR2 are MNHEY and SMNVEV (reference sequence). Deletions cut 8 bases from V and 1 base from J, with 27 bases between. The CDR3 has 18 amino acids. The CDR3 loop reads CASRLHLGGARLSYEQYF. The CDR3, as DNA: TGTGCCAGCCGACTACATCTAGGGGGGGCGAGATTGTCCTACGAGCAGTACTTC.

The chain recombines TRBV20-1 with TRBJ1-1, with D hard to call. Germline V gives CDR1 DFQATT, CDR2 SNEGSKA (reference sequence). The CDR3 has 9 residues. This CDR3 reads CAANTEAFF. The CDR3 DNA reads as TGCGCGGCGAACACTGAAGCTTTCTTT.

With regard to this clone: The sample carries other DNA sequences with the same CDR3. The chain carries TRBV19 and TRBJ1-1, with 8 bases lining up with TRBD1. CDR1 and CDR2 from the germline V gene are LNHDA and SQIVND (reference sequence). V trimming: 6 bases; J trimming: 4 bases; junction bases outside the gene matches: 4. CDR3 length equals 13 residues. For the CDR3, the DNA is TGTGCCAGTAGCGACAGGGGTCGCACTGAAGCTTTCTTT. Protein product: CASSDRGRTEAFF.

CDR3 sequence: CATATGYEQYF. In DNA form, the CDR3 reads TGTGCCACCGCCACAGGCTACGAGCAGTACTTC. The chain has TRBV19 and TRBJ2-7; D is possibly TRBD1 (5 bases). V was shortened by 10 bases and J by 3 bases, with 10 bases between the two germline ends. CDR3 size: 11 residues. CDR1 is LNHDA and CDR2 is SQIVND in the germline V gene (reference sequence).

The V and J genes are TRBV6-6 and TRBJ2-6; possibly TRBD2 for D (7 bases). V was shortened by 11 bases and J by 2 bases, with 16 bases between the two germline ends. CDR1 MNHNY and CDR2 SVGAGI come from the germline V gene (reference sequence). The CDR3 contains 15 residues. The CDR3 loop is CAGSTGGAGANVLTF. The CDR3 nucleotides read TGTGCCGGGTCCACGGGGGGCGCTGGGGCCAACGTCCTGACTTTC.

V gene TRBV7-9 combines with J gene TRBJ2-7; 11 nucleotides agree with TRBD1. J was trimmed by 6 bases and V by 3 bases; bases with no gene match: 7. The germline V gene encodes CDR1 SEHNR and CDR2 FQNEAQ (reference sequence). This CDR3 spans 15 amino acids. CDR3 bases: TGTGCCAGCAGCTTCTGGACAGGGGGCGGGATCGAGCAGTACTTC. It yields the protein CASSFWTGGGIEQYF. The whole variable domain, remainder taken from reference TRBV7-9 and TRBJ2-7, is DTGVSQNPRHKITKRGQNVTFRCDPISEHNRLYWYRQTLGQGPEFLTYFQNEAQLEKSRLLSDRFSAERPKGSFSTLEIQRTEQGDSAMYLCASSFWTGGGIEQYFGPGTRLTVT.

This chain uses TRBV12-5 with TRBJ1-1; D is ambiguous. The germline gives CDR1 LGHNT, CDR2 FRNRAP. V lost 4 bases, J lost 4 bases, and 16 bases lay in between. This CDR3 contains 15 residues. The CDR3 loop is CASGSRPPSSTEAFF. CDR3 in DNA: TGTGCTAGTGGTTCCCGCCCCCCTTCCAGCACTGAAGCTTTCTTT.

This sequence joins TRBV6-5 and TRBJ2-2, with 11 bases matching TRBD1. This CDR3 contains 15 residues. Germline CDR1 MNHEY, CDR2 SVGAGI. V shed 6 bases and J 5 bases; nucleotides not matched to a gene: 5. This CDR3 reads CASSQGTGGTGELFF. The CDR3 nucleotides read TGTGCCAGCAGCCAGGGGACAGGGGGAACCGGGGAGCTGTTTTTT.

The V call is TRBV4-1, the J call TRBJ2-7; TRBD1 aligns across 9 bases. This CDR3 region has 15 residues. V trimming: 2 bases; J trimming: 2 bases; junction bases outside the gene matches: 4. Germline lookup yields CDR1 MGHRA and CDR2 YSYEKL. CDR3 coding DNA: TGCGCCAGCAGCCAAAGACAGGGGGTTCCCTACGAGCAGTACTTC. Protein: CASSQRQGVPYEQYF.

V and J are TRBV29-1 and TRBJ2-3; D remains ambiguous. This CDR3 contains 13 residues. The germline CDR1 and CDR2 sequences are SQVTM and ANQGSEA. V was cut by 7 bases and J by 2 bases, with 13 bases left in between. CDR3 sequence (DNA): TGCAGCGGCCAAACTCATCCCACAGATACGCAGTATTTT. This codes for CSGQTHPTDTQYF.

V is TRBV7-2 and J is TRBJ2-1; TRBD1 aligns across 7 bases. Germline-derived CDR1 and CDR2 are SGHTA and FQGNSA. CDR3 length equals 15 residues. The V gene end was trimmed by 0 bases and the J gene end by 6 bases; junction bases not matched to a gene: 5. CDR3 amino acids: CASSLARGQFNEQFF. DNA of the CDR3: TGTGCCAGCAGCTTAGCCCGGGGACAGTTCAATGAGCAGTTCTTC.

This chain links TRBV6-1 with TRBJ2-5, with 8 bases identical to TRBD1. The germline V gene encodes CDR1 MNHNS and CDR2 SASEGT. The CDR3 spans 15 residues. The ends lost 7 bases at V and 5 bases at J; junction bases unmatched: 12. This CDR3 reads CASTHRTGLVETQYF. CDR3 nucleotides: TGTGCCAGCACCCACAGGACAGGGCTAGTGGAGACCCAGTACTTC.

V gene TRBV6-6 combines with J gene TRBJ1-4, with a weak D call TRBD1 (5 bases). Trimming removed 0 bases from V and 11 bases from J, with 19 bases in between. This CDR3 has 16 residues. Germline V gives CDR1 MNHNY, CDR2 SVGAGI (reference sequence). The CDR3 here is CASSYSMGGPGRKLFF. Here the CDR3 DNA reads TGTGCCAGCAGTTACTCAATGGGGGGACCGGGTAGGAAACTGTTTTTT.

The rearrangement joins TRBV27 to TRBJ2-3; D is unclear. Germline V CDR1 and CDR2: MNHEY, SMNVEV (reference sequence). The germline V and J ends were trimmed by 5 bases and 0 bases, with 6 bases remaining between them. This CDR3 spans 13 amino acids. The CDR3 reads CASSPHSTDTQYF. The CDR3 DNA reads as TGTGCCAGCAGTCCACATAGCACAGATACGCAGTATTTT.

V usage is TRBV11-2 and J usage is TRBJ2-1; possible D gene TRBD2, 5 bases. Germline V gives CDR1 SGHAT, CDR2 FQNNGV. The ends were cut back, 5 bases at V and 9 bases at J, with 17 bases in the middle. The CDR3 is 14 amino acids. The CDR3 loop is CASSRVGSGGEQFF. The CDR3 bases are TGTGCCAGCAGCCGAGTGGGGAGCGGTGGTGAGCAGTTCTTC. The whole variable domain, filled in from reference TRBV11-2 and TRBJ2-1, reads EAGVAQSPRYKIIEKRQSVAFWCNPISGHATLYWYQQILGQGPKLLIQFQNNGVVDDSQLPKDRFSAERLKGVDSTLKIQPAKLEDSAVYLCASSRVGSGGEQFFGPGTRLTVL.

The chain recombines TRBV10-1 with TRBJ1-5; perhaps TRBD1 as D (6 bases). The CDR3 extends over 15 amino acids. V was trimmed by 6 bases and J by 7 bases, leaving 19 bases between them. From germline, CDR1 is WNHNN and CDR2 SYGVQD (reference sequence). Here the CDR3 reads CASRCNRERGQPQHF. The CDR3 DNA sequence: TGCGCCAGCAGATGCAACAGGGAACGAGGACAGCCCCAGCATTTT.

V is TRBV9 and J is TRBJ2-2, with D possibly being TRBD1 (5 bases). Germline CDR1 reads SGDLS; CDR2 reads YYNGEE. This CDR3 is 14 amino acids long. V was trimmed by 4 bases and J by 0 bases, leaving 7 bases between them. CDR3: CASSRQTNTGELFF. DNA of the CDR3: TGTGCCAGCAGCAGACAGACGAACACCGGGGAGCTGTTTTTT.

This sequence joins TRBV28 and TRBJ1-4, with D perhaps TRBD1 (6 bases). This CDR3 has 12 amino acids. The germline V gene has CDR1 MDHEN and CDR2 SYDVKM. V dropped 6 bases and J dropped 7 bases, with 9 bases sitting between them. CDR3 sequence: CASRGAGEKLFF. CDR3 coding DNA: TGTGCCAGCAGGGGGGCTGGTGAAAAACTGTTTTTT. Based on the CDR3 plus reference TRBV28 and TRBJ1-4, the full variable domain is DVKVTQSSRYLVKRTGEKVFLECVQDMDHENMFWYRQDPGLGLRLIYFSYDVKMKEKGDIPEGYSVSREKKERFSLILESASTNQTSMYLCASRGAGEKLFFGSGTQLSVL.